The clone carrying this T cell receptor (beta chain) was observed a handful of times. TCRdb reprocessed the 5' RACE reads via MiXCR and lists one record per CDR3 protein. The repertoire holds approximately 290,000 distinct CDR3 sequences, with around 19% as singletons. CDR1 and CDR2 (germline): MNHEY, SVGAGI. The CDR3 loop spans 14 amino acids. Trimming removed 0 bases at V and 10 bases at J, with 15 bases between. The sample belongs to a study of T-cell memory formation after mild COVID-19. On the study more broadly: Among the donors, TCR clusters were largely specific to each donor.

The clonotype comes from a man aged 18 to 30 who had mild COVID-19 (a few samples of this study predate the infection). Cell type and time point are not known. The sequenced material came from PBMCs or a T cell subset sorted from them (not recorded which). The V gene is TRBV6-5, the J gene TRBJ1-1; D perhaps matches TRBD1 (6 bases). The chain's CDR3 is CASSYSGTPLGAFF. In nucleotides, the CDR3 is TGTGCCAGCAGTTACTCCGGGACACCCTTGGGAGCTTTCTTT.